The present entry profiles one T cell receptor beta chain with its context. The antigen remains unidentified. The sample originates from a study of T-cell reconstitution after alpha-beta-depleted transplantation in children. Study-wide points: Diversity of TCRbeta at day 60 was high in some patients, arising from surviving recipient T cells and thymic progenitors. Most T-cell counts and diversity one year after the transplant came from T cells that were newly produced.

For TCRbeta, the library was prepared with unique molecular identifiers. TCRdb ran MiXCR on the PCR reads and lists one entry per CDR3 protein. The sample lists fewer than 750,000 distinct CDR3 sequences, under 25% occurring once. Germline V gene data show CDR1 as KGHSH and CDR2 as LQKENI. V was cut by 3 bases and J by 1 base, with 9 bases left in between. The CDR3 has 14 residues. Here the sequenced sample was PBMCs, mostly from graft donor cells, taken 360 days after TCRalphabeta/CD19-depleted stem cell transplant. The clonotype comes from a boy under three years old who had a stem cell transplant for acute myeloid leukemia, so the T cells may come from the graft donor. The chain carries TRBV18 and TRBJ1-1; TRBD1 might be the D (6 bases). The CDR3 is CASSPQTGNTEAFF. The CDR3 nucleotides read TGTGCCAGCTCACCTCAGACAGGGAACACTGAAGCTTTCTTT.